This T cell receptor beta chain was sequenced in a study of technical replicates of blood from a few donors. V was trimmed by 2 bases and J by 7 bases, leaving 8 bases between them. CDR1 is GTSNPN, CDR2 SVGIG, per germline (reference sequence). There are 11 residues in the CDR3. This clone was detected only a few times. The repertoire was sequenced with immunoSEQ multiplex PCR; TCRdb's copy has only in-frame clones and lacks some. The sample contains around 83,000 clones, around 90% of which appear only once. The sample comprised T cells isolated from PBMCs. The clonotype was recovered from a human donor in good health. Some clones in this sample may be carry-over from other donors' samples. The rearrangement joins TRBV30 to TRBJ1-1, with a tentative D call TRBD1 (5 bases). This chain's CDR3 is CAWSKQVEAFF. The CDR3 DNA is TGTGCCTGGAGTAAACAGGTTGAAGCTTTCTTT.